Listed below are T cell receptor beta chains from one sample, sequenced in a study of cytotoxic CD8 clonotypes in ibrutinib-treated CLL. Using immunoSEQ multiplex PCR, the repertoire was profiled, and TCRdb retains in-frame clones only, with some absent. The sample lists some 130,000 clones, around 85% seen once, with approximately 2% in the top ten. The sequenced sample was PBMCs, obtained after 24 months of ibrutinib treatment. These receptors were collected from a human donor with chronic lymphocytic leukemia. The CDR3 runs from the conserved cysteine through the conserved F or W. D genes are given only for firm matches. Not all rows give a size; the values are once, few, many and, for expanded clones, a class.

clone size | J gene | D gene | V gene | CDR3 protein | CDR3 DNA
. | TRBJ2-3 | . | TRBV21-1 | CASSQRTGLGRDTQYF | TGTGCCAGCAGCCAAAGGACGGGACTAGGGAGGGATACGCAGTATTTT
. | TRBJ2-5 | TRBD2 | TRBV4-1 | CASSQGGTRGETQYF | TGCGCCAGCAGCCAAGGCGGGACTAGGGGGGAGACCCAGTACTTC
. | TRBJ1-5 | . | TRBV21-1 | CASSNPRGWYSNQPQHF | TGTGCCAGCAGCAACCCCAGGGGGTGGTATAGCAATCAGCCCCAGCATTTT
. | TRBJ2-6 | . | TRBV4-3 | CASSQGAGAGANVLTF | TGCGCCAGCAGCCAAGGCGCCGGGGCCGGGGCCAACGTCCTGACTTTC
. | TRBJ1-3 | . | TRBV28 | CASSSGGGLRSGNTIYF | TGTGCCAGCAGTTCGGGCGGGGGCCTCCGCTCTGGAAACACCATATATTTT
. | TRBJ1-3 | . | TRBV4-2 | CASTVTGGSGNTIYF | TGTGCCAGCACCGTAACGGGGGGTTCTGGAAACACCATATATTTT
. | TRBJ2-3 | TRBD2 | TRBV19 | CASSAGGGDTQYF | TGTGCCAGTAGTGCCGGGGGGGGAGATACGCAGTATTTT
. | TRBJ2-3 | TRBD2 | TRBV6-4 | CASSGEAGRDTQYF | TGTGCCAGCAGTGGAGAAGCGGGACGGGATACGCAGTATTTT
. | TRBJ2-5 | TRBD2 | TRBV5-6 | CASSLGLAGAQETQYF | TGTGCCAGCAGCCTGGGACTAGCGGGGGCGCAGGAGACCCAGTACTTC
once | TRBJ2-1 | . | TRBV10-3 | CATGPGPFF | TGTGCCACAGGGCCAGGGCCGTTCTTC
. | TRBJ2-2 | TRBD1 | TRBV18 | CASSSRQGHGELFF | TGTGCCAGCTCGTCCCGACAGGGCCACGGGGAGCTGTTTTTT
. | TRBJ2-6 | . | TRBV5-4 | CASSPQSTGANVLTF | TGTGCCAGCAGCCCCCAGAGCACTGGGGCCAACGTCCTGACTTTC
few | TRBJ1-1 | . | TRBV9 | CASSKPEGGQTEAFF | TGTGCCAGCAGCAAGCCAGAAGGGGGGCAAACTGAAGCTTTCTTT
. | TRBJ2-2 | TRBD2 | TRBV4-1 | CASSHSRYSGGGTGELFF | TGCGCCAGCAGCCATTCGAGGTATAGCGGGGGAGGAACCGGGGAGCTGTTTTTT
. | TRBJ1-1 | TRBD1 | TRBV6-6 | CASSYGGDRVKTEAFF | TGTGCCAGCAGTTACGGGGGAGACAGGGTAAAGACTGAAGCTTTCTTT
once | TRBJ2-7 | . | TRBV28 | CASSLTQGNYEQYF | TGTGCCAGCAGTTTAACACAGGGAAACTACGAGCAGTACTTC
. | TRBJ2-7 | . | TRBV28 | CASQPATSQGRYEQYF | TGTGCCAGCCAACCGGCCACTTCGCAGGGGCGCTACGAGCAGTACTTC
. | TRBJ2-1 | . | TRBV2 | CASSVTGSSYNEQFF | TGTGCCAGCAGTGTTACAGGGAGCTCCTACAATGAGCAGTTCTTC
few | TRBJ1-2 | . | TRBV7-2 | CASSSQYYGYTF | TGTGCCAGCAGCTCGCAGTACTATGGCTACACCTTC
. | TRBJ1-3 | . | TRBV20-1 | CSVDRGNTIYF | TGCAGTGTCGACAGGGGAAACACCATATATTTT
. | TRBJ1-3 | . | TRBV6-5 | CASSPWGLGNTIYF | TGTGCCAGCAGTCCATGGGGGCTTGGAAACACCATATATTTT
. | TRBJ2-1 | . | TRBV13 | CASSLGIGRQSSYNEQFF | TGTGCCAGCAGCTTAGGAATCGGTAGACAGAGCTCCTACAATGAGCAGTTCTTC
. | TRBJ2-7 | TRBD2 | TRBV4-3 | CASSQDAGTTSYEQYF | TGCGCCAGCAGCCAAGACGCCGGGACTACCTCCTACGAGCAGTACTTC